This T cell receptor beta chain is drawn from a study of T cells in Graves' hyperthyroidism and ophthalmopathy. This clonotype has a handful of counts. Amplification targeted TCR beta CDR3 regions from RNA transcripts. The HTBI set primed first-round TCR CDR3 RT-PCR. TCRdb used MiXCR to reprocess the multiplex PCR reads, holding one entry per CDR3 protein. The sample consists of roughly 500,000 distinct CDR3 sequences, around 50% of them appearing once. V lost 4 bases and J lost 7; bases outside the gene matches: 6. This CDR3 spans 13 amino acids. Germline V gene lookup returns CDR1 ENHRY and CDR2 SYGVKD.

The sequence was obtained from an adult woman with Graves' disease, either hyperthyroidism or ophthalmopathy (not recorded which). The rearrangement uses TRBV10-3 and TRBJ1-2, with 7 bases identical to TRBD1. The sequenced sample consisted of peripheral blood or thyroid tissue (not recorded which). The CDR3 spells CAISGRDSSGYTF. The CDR3 nucleotides read TGTGCCATCAGTGGACGGGACAGTTCTGGCTACACCTTC.